These T cell receptor beta chains were read from a single sample in a study of blood T cells in healthy people across ages. TCRdb re-analysed the 5' RACE reads in MiXCR, keeping a single row per CDR3 protein. This sample has more than 650,000 distinct CDR3 sequences, with about 20% found just once. The sequenced material came from blood. Receptors originate from a man aged 65 to 85 in good health. Both conserved end residues are part of each CDR3. D genes are given only for firm matches. Clone size appears in some rows only: once, few, many, or a class for an expanded clone.

clone_size d_call j_call v_call cdr3_aa cdr3_nt
few - TRBJ2-5 TRBV7-8 CASSFDILWRETQYF TGTGCCAGCAGCTTTGACATTCTTTGGCGAGAGACCCAGTACTTC
- TRBD2 TRBJ2-1 TRBV12-3/TRBV12-4 CASSRAGGPYNEQFF TGTGCCAGCAGTCGAGCGGGGGGACCCTACAATGAGCAGTTCTTC
many TRBD2 TRBJ2-7 TRBV20-1 CSASGLAGATYEQYF TGCAGTGCTAGCGGGCTAGCGGGGGCCACCTACGAGCAGTACTTC
- TRBD1 TRBJ1-2 TRBV5-6 CASSSKQGARSYTF TGTGCCAGCAGCTCGAAACAGGGGGCGCGCAGCTACACCTTC
many - TRBJ1-1 TRBV7-3 CASSQTRDTEAFF TGTGCCAGCAGCCAAACCAGGGATACTGAAGCTTTCTTT
few - TRBJ1-2 TRBV21-1 CANSKAETGFNYGYTF TGTGCCAACAGCAAAGCAGAGACAGGGTTTAACTATGGCTACACCTTC
many - TRBJ2-1 TRBV10-3 CAIRILDEQFF TGTGCCATCAGGATACTAGATGAGCAGTTCTTC
few - TRBJ2-5 TRBV29-1 CSVAPPGAQETQYF TGCAGCGTTGCCCCGCCTGGGGCGCAAGAGACCCAGTACTTC
few - TRBJ2-1 TRBV29-1 CSADGRNYNEQFF TGCAGCGCGGACGGGAGAAACTACAATGAGCAGTTCTTC
few - TRBJ2-7 TRBV20-1 CSARGPQPPPKGEQYF TGCAGTGCTAGAGGTCCCCAACCCCCTCCTAAGGGGGAGCAGTACTTC
- - TRBJ2-7 TRBV28 CASSVGGGQTHEQYF TGTGCCAGCAGTGTCGGTGGAGGCCAAACCCACGAGCAGTACTTC
- - TRBJ2-4 TRBV14 CASSQEVGEIAIQYF TGTGCCAGCAGCCAAGAAGTAGGCGAGATTGCCATTCAGTACTTC
- - TRBJ2-3 TRBV20-1 CSAMDSTQYF TGCAGTGCCATGGACAGTACGCAGTATTTT
- TRBD2 TRBJ2-1 TRBV5-5 CASSLGAGGPRLYNEQFF TGTGCCAGCAGCTTAGGAGCGGGGGGCCCCAGATTATATAATGAGCAGTTCTTC
- - TRBJ1-2 TRBV7-2 CASSRQATGTAYTF TGTGCCAGCAGCCGCCAAGCAACAGGGACCGCCTACACCTTC
few - TRBJ1-4 TRBV6-5 CASSYRGPNEKLFF TGTGCCAGCAGTTACAGGGGTCCGAATGAAAAACTGTTTTTT
many - TRBJ2-3 TRBV5-1 CASSYRVPLTDTQYF TGCGCCAGCAGCTACAGGGTCCCCCTCACAGATACGCAGTATTTT
- - TRBJ2-7 TRBV6-5 CAGRSAHEQYF TGTGCCGGCAGATCCGCCCACGAGCAGTACTTC
- - TRBJ2-2 TRBV6-2/TRBV6-3 CASRHILTRYTGELFF TGTGCCAGCAGACACATCCTAACAAGGTACACCGGGGAGCTGTTTTTT
- TRBD1 TRBJ1-1 TRBV10-3 CAISQGQDTEAFF TGTGCCATCAGCCAGGGACAGGACACTGAAGCTTTCTTT
few TRBD2 TRBJ2-3 TRBV10-3 CAISLAGATDTQYF TGTGCCATCAGCCTAGCGGGAGCCACAGATACGCAGTATTTT
- - TRBJ2-5 TRBV7-9 CASRSTQETQYF TGTGCCAGCAGAAGTACCCAAGAGACCCAGTACTTC
few - TRBJ2-3 TRBV2 CASSSSSALSTDTQYF TGTGCCAGCAGTAGCTCCAGCGCTCTAAGCACAGATACGCAGTATTTT
many - TRBJ1-2 TRBV27 CASSSLGYTF TGTGCCAGCAGTTCCCTAGGCTACACCTTC
- - TRBJ2-7 TRBV5-1 CASSLVSSGEQYF TGCGCCAGCAGCTTGGTGTCGTCGGGCGAGCAGTACTTC
- - TRBJ1-2 TRBV5-1 CASSSTQVNYGYTF TGCGCCAGCAGTTCCACTCAGGTTAACTATGGCTACACCTTC
few TRBD2 TRBJ2-1 TRBV6-5 CASSSSTSGGFNEQFF TGTGCCAGCAGTTCCTCGACTAGCGGGGGGTTCAATGAGCAGTTCTTC
few - TRBJ2-3 TRBV12-3/TRBV12-4 CASSFLPPFTDTQYF TGTGCCAGCAGTTTCCTCCCCCCCTTCACAGATACGCAGTATTTT
few - TRBJ2-3 TRBV10-3 CAISEMGISTDTQYF TGTGCCATCAGTGAGATGGGGATCAGCACAGATACGCAGTATTTT
- - TRBJ1-2 TRBV28 CASSLRGAIFYGYTF TGTGCCAGCAGTTTACGGGGGGCAATATTCTATGGCTACACCTTC
- - TRBJ1-2 TRBV6-5 CVSLSGGRDYGYTF TGTGTCAGCCTCTCCGGCGGAAGGGACTATGGCTACACCTTC
- - TRBJ1-1 TRBV12-3/TRBV12-4 CASTPRGGNTEAFF TGTGCCAGCACCCCCCGGGGAGGGAACACTGAAGCTTTCTTT
few - TRBJ1-2 TRBV5-1 CASSLNTGLNYGYTF TGCGCCAGCAGCTTGAACACCGGCCTGAACTATGGCTACACCTTC
few - TRBJ2-3 TRBV5-1 CASSLDPMDTQYF TGCGCCAGCAGCTTGGATCCCATGGATACGCAGTATTTT
- - TRBJ1-6 TRBV3-1 CASSPSSNSPLHF TGTGCCAGCAGCCCCTCGAGTAATTCACCCCTCCACTTT
few TRBD1 TRBJ2-1 TRBV7-9 CASSLDRDRGHNEQFF TGTGCCAGCAGCTTAGACCGGGACAGGGGGCACAATGAGCAGTTCTTC
- TRBD2 TRBJ2-1 TRBV6-2/TRBV6-3 CASRLGTSGNYEQFF TGTGCCAGCAGACTCGGGACTAGCGGGAATTATGAGCAGTTCTTC
few TRBD2 TRBJ2-3 TRBV12-3/TRBV12-4 CASSPSPLAAVTDTQYF TGTGCCAGCAGTCCTTCCCCACTAGCGGCCGTCACAGATACGCAGTATTTT
- - TRBJ2-3 TRBV6-5 CASIPTGHQDTQYF TGTGCCAGCATCCCGACAGGCCACCAAGATACGCAGTATTTT
- TRBD1 TRBJ2-5 TRBV29-1 CSAQQGPETQYF TGCAGCGCCCAACAGGGGCCAGAGACCCAGTACTTC
- TRBD2 TRBJ2-1 TRBV7-6 CASSSPKGREYNEQFF TGTGCCAGCAGCTCACCCAAGGGGCGGGAGTACAATGAGCAGTTCTTC
- TRBD2 TRBJ2-3 TRBV6-2/TRBV6-3 CASSYQGLAGTDTQYF TGTGCCAGCAGTTACCAAGGACTAGCGGGCACAGATACGCAGTATTTT
- - TRBJ1-1 TRBV20-1 CSAREGAAITEAFF TGCAGTGCTAGAGAGGGAGCAGCTATTACTGAAGCTTTCTTT
- TRBD2 TRBJ2-4 TRBV12-3/TRBV12-4 CASSFLFQASGTNIQYF TGTGCCAGCAGTTTCTTATTTCAGGCTAGCGGGACAAACATTCAGTACTTC
few TRBD1 TRBJ2-3 TRBV4-3 CAPDRGLDTQYF TGCGCCCCGGACAGGGGGCTGGATACGCAGTATTTT
many TRBD2 TRBJ2-3 TRBV7-9 CASSLSQTSDDTQYF TGTGCCAGCAGCTTATCGCAGACTAGCGACGATACGCAGTATTTT
many - TRBJ2-5 TRBV20-1 CSARRQETQYF TGCAGTGCTAGGCGTCAAGAGACCCAGTACTTC
- - TRBJ1-2 TRBV14 CASSQVDGAGYTF TGTGCCAGCAGCCAAGTTGATGGGGCTGGCTACACCTTC
- - TRBJ1-4 TRBV5-1 CASSADPGGEKLFF TGCGCCAGCAGCGCGGACCCTGGAGGAGAAAAACTGTTTTTT